This TCR beta chain appears in the sequencing data of a study of immune cell composition in non-small cell lung cancer (dated by TCRdb to the late 2010s). About the study as a whole: Histologic subtype, mostly lung adenocarcinoma or squamous cell carcinoma, was determined with H&E together with p63, CK5, Napsin A and TTF-1 immunohistochemistry. TCR-beta sequencing from Adaptive Biotechnologies was done on around 34 paired sets of NSCLC tumour and non-adjacent lung specimens and on 20 to 30 tumour-only specimens. In supplementary cohort #1, which comprised 9 to 10 lung adenocarcinoma cases, paired tumour/lung TCR-beta sequencing was performed and TIL populations were generated so that tumour reactivity could be assessed. Several tumour specimens with TCR-beta data were rare histological subtypes and were excluded from the subtype comparisons. The paper's findings and limits, for the study overall: In some ten adenocarcinoma cases, a strong correlation was found between maximal tumour-associated clone frequency and TIL tumour reactivity, whereas no such correlation was found between overall clonality and TIL tumour reactivity. No significant correlation was found between smoking pack-years and tumour TCR-beta clonality. Tumour-associated clones >0.5% were found in nearly half of NSCLC cases, namely in 25% to 40% of adenocarcinomas versus around four fifths of squamous carcinomas. The reactivity cohort included only around ten cases, and whether tumour-reactive clones share sequences with the dominant in vivo tumour-associated clones was not shown.

Non-adjacent lung tissue from the same patient, taken as far from the tumour as possible and at least 3 cm away, was used for the normal lung samples. Frozen aliquots of unsorted single-cell suspensions were used for genomic DNA extraction with the QIAamp DNA kit. Tissues arrived within 2 hours of resection and were immediately processed into single-cell suspensions. Tissue was mechanically dissociated and enzymatically digested with DNase I, collagenase I and hyaluronidase for approximately 30 minutes at 37 °C, then filtered and RBC-lysed. A two-step multiplex PCR was used to amplify TCR-beta CDR3 regions from genomic DNA, and Illumina-compatible adaptors were added in the second step. As a commercial immunoSEQ service, TCR-beta immunosequencing was carried out on an Illumina platform. In the authors' own workflow: Two measures summarised the repertoires: productive clonality, and Top 10 Clones, meaning the percentage of T-cell templates coming from the ten most frequent sequences. Values of productive clonality ranged from 0 to 1, with a monoclonal population indicated by a value of 1. Using log10 scatter plots, tumour-associated clones were identified as sequences that made up at least 0.1% of tumour T-cell templates yet were absent from the matched non-adjacent lung. Student's t-tests were used for two-group comparisons, ANOVA for comparisons across stages, and linear regression for relationships, with analyses done in GraphPad Prism7 and R. Not all clones reach the TCRdb copy of this immuneACCESS table, which keeps in-frame sequences only. Checked studies attribute under half of the gap to unresolved V genes and leave the rest unexplained. Clonal size and the V and J genes are those of that table, whereas D and trimming came from the DNA. Counted in this sample were 3,000 to 4,500 clones; almost 75% of them appeared once. The top ten clones comprise less than 35% of the sample.

As encoded in the germline V gene, CDR1 is LGHNA while CDR2 is YNFKEQ. V lost 0 bases and J lost 3 bases, and the count of bases not matched to a germline gene is 6. There are 17 amino acids in the CDR3, from cysteine to phenylalanine inclusive. Here the CDR3 DNA is all that survives: 51 bases in frame from base 1. In regard to this clone: The target of this receptor is not known. There are no base qualities to consult, and no much larger clone falls within one base.

The sample comprised non-adjacent lung tissue. The receptor comes from a human donor with non-small cell lung cancer. The chain uses TRBV4-2 and TRBJ2-3; 10 central nucleotides agree with TRBD2. The CDR3 reads as follows: CASSQDSWTSGTDTQYF. The DNA reads TGTGCCAGCAGCCAAGATAGTTGGACTAGCGGTACAGATACGCAGTATTTT.